Below are 4 T cell receptor beta chains sequenced from a single sample in a study of blood T cell repertoires in COVID-19. This table comes from immunoSEQ multiplex PCR, and its TCRdb copy is limited to in-frame clones, with some not included. The repertoire holds 400,000 or so clones, roughly 88% seen once, with under 0.7% in the top ten. The sequenced material came from PBMCs or T cells enriched from blood (not recorded which). The receptors here all came from a man younger than 35 who had recovered from COVID-19.

CDR3 nucleotides: TGTGCCAGCAGCCAACGGACTAGCTCAATGGGGGTCTACGAGCAGTACTTC. Its translation: CASSQRTSSMGVYEQYF. The chain carries TRBV3-1 (or the pseudogene TRBV3-2) and TRBJ2-7, with 8 positions matching TRBD2. The CDR3 extends over 17 amino acids. Germline V gives CDR1 LGHDT, CDR2 YNNKEL (reference sequence). V shed 2 bases, J shed 3 bases, and the junction held 12 bases outside the gene matches.

The rearrangement links TRBV3-1 (or the pseudogene TRBV3-2) to TRBJ2-3; D is perhaps TRBD2 (6 bases). This CDR3 comprises 13 residues. Between the trimmed V and J ends, which lost 5 bases and 6 bases, there was a span of 12 bases. Germline loops: CDR1 LGHDT, CDR2 YNNKEL (reference sequence). The CDR3: CASSFPAGDTQYF. In DNA form, the CDR3 reads TGTGCCAGCAGCTTTCCAGCGGGCGATACGCAGTATTTT.

The chain joins TRBV19 to TRBJ1-1; D is uncertain. Germline V gene data show CDR1 as LNHDA and CDR2 as SQIVND (reference sequence). There are 11 residues in the CDR3. The V end lost 6 bases, the J end lost 6 bases, and 8 bases lay between the germline ends. The CDR3 loop is CASRLAAEAFF. DNA for the CDR3: TGTGCCAGTAGACTTGCTGCTGAAGCTTTCTTT.

The sample holds one count of this clone. This rearrangement joins TRBV2 to TRBJ1-1; TRBD1 aligns across 10 bases. CDR1 SNHLY and CDR2 FYNNEI come from the germline V gene. Losses at the gene ends were 6 bases for V and 4 bases for J; bases not matched to a gene: 5. The CDR3 is made up of 14 amino acids. CDR3: CASRRRDRGTEAFF. As DNA, the CDR3 is TGTGCCAGCAGAAGACGGGACAGGGGCACTGAAGCTTTCTTT.